What follows is one T cell receptor beta chain and its context. One junction end does not reproduce the germline sequence, and a read error may be involved. These data are taken from a study of early stage breast cancer tumors. The CDR3 contains 13 residues. The germline CDR1 and CDR2 sequences are SSHAT and FNYEAQ (reference sequence). Measured with immunoSEQ multiplex PCR; TCRdb has only the in-frame clones, and not every one. The table shows thousands of clones, with 55% to 75% occurring only once. This TCR came from a person between 60 and 70 years old with breast cancer. V and J are TRBV7-7 and TRBJ2-7, with TRBD2 matching 13 bases. The sequenced sample consisted of normal breast tissue next to the tumor. Here the CDR3 reads CASSSGLAGPWYF. CDR3 coding DNA: TGTGCTAGCAGCTCGGGACTAGCGGGACCCTGGTACTTC.